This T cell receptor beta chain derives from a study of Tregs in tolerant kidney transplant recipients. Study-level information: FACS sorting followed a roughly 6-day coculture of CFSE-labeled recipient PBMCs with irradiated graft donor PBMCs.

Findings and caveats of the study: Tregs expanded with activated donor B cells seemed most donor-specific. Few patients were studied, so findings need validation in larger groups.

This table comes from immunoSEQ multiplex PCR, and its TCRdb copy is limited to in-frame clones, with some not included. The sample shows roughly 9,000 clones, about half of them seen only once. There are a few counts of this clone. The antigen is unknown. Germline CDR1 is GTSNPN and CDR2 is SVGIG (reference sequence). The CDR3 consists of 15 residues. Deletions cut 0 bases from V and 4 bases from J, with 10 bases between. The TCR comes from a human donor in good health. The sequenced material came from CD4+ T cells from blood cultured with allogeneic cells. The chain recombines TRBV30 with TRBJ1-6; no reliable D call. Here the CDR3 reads CAWSVPGPYNSPLHF. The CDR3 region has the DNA TGTGCCTGGAGTGTCCCGGGTCCTTATAATTCACCCCTCCACTTT.